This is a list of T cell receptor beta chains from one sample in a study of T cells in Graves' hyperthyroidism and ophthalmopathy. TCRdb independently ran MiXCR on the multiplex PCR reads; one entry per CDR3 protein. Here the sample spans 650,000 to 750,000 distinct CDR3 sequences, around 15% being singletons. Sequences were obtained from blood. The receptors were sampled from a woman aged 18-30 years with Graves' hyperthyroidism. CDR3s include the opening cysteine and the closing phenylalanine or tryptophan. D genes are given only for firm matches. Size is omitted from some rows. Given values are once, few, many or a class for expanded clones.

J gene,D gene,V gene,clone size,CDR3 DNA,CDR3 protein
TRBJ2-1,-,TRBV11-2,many,TGTGCCAGCAGCTTAAGAACTCTCCATGAGCAGTTCTTC,CASSLRTLHEQFF
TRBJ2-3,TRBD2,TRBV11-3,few,TGTGCCAGCAGCCCAGGCCTTAGCGGGGGAGTGGGCACAGATACGCAGTATTTT,CASSPGLSGGVGTDTQYF
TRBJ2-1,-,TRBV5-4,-,TGTGCCAGCAGCCTCAAACCTCCGGACAACTACAATGAGCAGTTCTTC,CASSLKPPDNYNEQFF
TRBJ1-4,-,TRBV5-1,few,TGCGCCAGCAAAGAGGGCAGTGCTGAAAAACTGTTTTTT,CASKEGSAEKLFF
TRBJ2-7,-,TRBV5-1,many,TGCGCCAGCAGCTTGGCCGGTTTGAGGGGGGAGGCCTACGAGCAGTACTTC,CASSLAGLRGEAYEQYF
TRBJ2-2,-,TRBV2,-,TGTGCCAGCAGTGAAGCGGTTTCGGTCGAACTTACCGGGGAGCTGTTTTTT,CASSEAVSVELTGELFF
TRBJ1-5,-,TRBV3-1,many,TGTGCCAGCAGCCAGTACATCAATCAGCCCCAGCATTTT,CASSQYINQPQHF
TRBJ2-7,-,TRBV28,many,TGTGCCAGCAGTTTACAAGTGGCCACCTACGAGCAGTACTTC,CASSLQVATYEQYF
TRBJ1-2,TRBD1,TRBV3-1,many,TGTGCCAGCAGCCTCTGGGACAGGCCCGACTATGGCTACACCTTC,CASSLWDRPDYGYTF
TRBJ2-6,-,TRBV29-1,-,TGCAGCGTTGTGGGTAGCGGACGAGCGGGGGCCAACGTCCTGACTTTC,CSVVGSGRAGANVLTF
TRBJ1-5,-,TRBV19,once,TGTGCCAGTAGTATATCGGTCTCCGGCAATCAGCCCCAGCATTTT,CASSISVSGNQPQHF
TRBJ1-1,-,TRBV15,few,TGTGCCACCAGCAGCGCTTGGGGGGACACTGAAGCTTTCTTT,CATSSAWGDTEAFF
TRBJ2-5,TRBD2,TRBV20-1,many,TGCAGTGCCATTCCGGTCGCGGGAGCACTGGAGACCCAGTACTTC,CSAIPVAGALETQYF
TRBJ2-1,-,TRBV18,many,TGTGCCAGCTCACGTGTAATCGGCGTTGGCAATGAGCAGTTCTTC,CASSRVIGVGNEQFF
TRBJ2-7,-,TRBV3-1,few,TGTGCCAGCAGCCAAGCGGCGTGGGTTTTCCCCGAGCAGTACTTC,CASSQAAWVFPEQYF
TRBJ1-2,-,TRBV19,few,TGTGCCAGTAGTATAGATCGGGGCTGGGAAGATGGCTACACCTTC,CASSIDRGWEDGYTF
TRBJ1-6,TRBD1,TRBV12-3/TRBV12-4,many,TGTGCCAGCAGCAGTTTGACAGGGTTTAATTCACCCCTCCACTTT,CASSSLTGFNSPLHF
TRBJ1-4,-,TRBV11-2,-,-,CASSLGPGENCFF
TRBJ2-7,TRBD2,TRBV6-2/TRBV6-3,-,TGTGCCAGCAGAACCTTACTAGCGGGAGCCTCCTACGAGCAGTACTTC,CASRTLLAGASYEQYF
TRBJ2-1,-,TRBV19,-,TGTGCCAGTAGTATTTCCTCCACTCTCTCGGAGCAGTTCTTC,CASSISSTLSEQFF
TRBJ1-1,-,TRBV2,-,TGTGCCAGCAGCATGACAGGCCCACACACTGAAGCTTTCTTT,CASSMTGPHTEAFF
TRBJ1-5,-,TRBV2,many,TGTGCCAGCAGTGAATTTGGGGGGGGCAATCAGCCCCAGCATTTT,CASSEFGGGNQPQHF
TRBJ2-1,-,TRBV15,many,TGTGCCACCAGCAGTGGATCTAGCGAGGCCTACAATGAGCAGTTCTTC,CATSSGSSEAYNEQFF
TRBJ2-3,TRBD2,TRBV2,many,TGTGCCAGCAGAGAGGCGGGAGGTACGCAGTATTTT,CASREAGGTQYF
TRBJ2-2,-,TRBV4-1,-,TGCGCCAGCAGCCAAGGCGGGGCCCGCACCGGGGAGCTGTTTTTT,CASSQGGARTGELFF
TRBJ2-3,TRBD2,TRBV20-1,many,TGCAGTGCTGAACGACGGGGGGCAGATACGCAGTATTTT,CSAERRGADTQYF
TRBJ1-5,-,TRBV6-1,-,TGTGCCAGCAGTCGGGACGGCTACGGTGGTAGCAATCAGCCCCAGCATTTT,CASSRDGYGGSNQPQHF
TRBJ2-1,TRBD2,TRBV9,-,TGTGCCAGCAGAATAGGACTAGCGGGAACTCAGTTCTTC,CASRIGLAGTQFF
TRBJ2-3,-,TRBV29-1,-,TGCAGCGTTGTAGGGGCTAACACAGATACGCAGTATTTT,CSVVGANTDTQYF
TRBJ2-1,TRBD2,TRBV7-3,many,TGTGCCAGCAGCCCACCGACTAGCCGGAGTGAGCAGTTCTTC,CASSPPTSRSEQFF
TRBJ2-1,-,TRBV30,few,TGTGCCTGGGGGTTCCAACAGCAGTTCTTC,CAWGFQQQFF
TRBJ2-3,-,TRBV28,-,TGTGCCAGCAGTTATTCCCTGGTTTCGGCAGATACGCAGTATTTT,CASSYSLVSADTQYF
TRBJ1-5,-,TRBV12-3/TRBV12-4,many,TGTGCCAGCACATGGCTGGGGGCCTATAGCAATCAGCCCCAGCATTTT,CASTWLGAYSNQPQHF
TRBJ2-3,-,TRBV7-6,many,TGTGCCAGCAGCGTCACATACGGAGGGGCAGATACGCAGTATTTT,CASSVTYGGADTQYF
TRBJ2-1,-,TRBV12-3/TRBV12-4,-,TGTGCCAGCAGCCCTACGGAGGGGTGGTCCTACAATGAGCAGTTCTTC,CASSPTEGWSYNEQFF
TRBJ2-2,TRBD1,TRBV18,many,TGTGCCAGCTCAGGGACAGGGGGCCGCACCGGGGAGCTGTTTTTT,CASSGTGGRTGELFF
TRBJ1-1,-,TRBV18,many,TGTGCCAGCTCACCACAGATGGAGGCCGGCGGCGCTTTCTTT,CASSPQMEAGGAFF
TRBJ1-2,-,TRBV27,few,TGTGCCAGCACTTCCCATCCCGGGTCCCCCTATGGCTACACCTTC,CASTSHPGSPYGYTF
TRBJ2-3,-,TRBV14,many,TGTGCCAGCAGCCAAGGCCCCAAGCGTAACACAGATACGCAGTATTTT,CASSQGPKRNTDTQYF
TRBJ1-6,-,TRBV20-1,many,TGCAGTGCTAGTCGGGACACAAATTCACCCCTCCACTTT,CSASRDTNSPLHF
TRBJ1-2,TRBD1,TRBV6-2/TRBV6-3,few,TGTGCCAGCAGTTACGAACCCGGGACAGGGGCCCTCTTTAACTATGGCTACACCTTC,CASSYEPGTGALFNYGYTF
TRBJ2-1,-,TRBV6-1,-,TGTGCCAGCACCTCCAGGGTTTCCTACAATGAGCAGTTCTTC,CASTSRVSYNEQFF
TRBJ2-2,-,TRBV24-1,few,TGTGCCACCACCACCGGTGCGCCCAACACCGGGGAGCTGTTTTTT,CATTTGAPNTGELFF
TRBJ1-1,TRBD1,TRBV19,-,TGTGCCAGTAGTACGACAGGGGGTGGGAACACTGAAGCTTTCTTT,CASSTTGGGNTEAFF
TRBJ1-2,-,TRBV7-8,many,TGTGCCAGCAGCTTAGGCGGGAGGGAGGACTATGGCTACACCTTC,CASSLGGREDYGYTF
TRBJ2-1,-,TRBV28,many,TGTGCCAGCAGAGAACCTCTAGCGCCCTACAATGAGCAGTTCTTC,CASREPLAPYNEQFF
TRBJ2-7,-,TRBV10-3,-,TGTGCCATCAGTGAAGGGAGTTCAAGCTACGAGCAGTACTTC,CAISEGSSSYEQYF
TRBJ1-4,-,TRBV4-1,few,TGCGCCAGCAGCCAACCGGCAACTAATGAAAAACTGTTTTTT,CASSQPATNEKLFF
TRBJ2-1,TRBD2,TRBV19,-,TGTGCCAGTAGTATAGATTCCAGCGGGAGTTTGGGGCCCTACAATGAGCAGTTCTTC,CASSIDSSGSLGPYNEQFF
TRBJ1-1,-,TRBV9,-,TGTGCCAGCAGTGAGGGGCATTCGAACACTGAAGCTTTCTTT,CASSEGHSNTEAFF
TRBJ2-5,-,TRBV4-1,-,TGCGCCAGCAGCCAAGAGGGAGGACCTCCTCGCGAGACCCAGTACTTC,CASSQEGGPPRETQYF
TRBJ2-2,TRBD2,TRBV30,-,TGTGCCTGGAGTGTGATAGCGGGAGGGAATGCCGGGGAGCTGTTTTTT,CAWSVIAGGNAGELFF